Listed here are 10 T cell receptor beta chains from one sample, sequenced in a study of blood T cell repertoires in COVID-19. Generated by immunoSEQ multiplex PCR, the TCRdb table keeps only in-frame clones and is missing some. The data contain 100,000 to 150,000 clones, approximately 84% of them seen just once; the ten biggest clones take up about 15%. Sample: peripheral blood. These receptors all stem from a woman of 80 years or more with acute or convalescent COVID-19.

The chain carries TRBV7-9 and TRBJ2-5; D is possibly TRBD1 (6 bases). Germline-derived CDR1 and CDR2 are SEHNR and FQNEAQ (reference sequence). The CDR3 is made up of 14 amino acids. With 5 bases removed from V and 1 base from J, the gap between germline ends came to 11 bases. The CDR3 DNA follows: TGTGCCAGCAGCAAACAGGGCATCCAAGAGACCCAGTACTTC. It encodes CASSKQGIQETQYF.

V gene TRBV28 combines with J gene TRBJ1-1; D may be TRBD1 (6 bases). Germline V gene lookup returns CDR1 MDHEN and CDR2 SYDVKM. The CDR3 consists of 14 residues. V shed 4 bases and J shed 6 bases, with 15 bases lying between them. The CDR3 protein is CASSSPTGIPEAFF. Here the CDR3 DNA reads TGTGCCAGCAGTTCACCCACAGGGATTCCTGAAGCTTTCTTT.

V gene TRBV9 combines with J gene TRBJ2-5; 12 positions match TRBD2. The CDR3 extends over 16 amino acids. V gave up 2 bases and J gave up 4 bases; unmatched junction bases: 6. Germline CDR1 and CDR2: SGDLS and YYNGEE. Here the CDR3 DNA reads TGTGCCAGCAGCGTTCTAGCGGGGGGGCCCCGAGAGACCCAGTACTTC. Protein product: CASSVLAGGPRETQYF.

This chain's CDR3 is CASSQEQGALETQYF. In nucleotides, the CDR3 is TGCGCCAGCAGCCAAGAACAGGGGGCTCTGGAGACCCAGTACTTC. This sequence joins TRBV4-1 and TRBJ2-5, with 9 bases matching TRBD1. V shed 0 bases and J 5 bases; nucleotides not matched to a gene: 4. CDR3 size: 15 residues. Germline CDR1 MGHRA, CDR2 YSYEKL.

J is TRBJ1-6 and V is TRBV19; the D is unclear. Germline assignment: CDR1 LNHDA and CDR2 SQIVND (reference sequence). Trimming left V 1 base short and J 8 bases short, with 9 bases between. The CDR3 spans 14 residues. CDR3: CASSIARGYSPLHF. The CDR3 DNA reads TGTGCCAGTAGTATAGCACGAGGATATTCACCCCTCCACTTT. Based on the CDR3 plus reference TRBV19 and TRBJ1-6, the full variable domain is DGGITQSPKYLFRKEGQNVTLSCEQNLNHDAMYWYRQDPGQGLRLIYYSQIVNDFQKGDIAEGYSVSREKKESFPLTVTSAQKNPTAFYLCASSIARGYSPLHFGNGTRLTVT.

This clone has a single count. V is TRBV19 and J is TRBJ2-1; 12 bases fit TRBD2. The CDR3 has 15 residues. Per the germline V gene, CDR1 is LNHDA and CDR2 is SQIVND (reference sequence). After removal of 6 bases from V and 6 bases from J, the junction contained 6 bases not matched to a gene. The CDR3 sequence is CASSRLAGEVNEQFF. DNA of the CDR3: TGTGCCAGTAGCAGACTAGCGGGAGAGGTCAATGAGCAGTTCTTC.

CDR3 coding DNA: TGTGCCAGCAGTGAAGCCGGCGGAACGAACACCGGGGAGCTGTTTTTT. It specifies CASSEAGGTNTGELFF. The chain recombines TRBV6-1 with TRBJ2-2; D is undetermined. With 0 bases removed from V and 0 bases from J, the gap between germline ends came to 8 bases. The length of the CDR3 is 16 residues. The germline V gene has CDR1 MNHNS and CDR2 SASEGT.

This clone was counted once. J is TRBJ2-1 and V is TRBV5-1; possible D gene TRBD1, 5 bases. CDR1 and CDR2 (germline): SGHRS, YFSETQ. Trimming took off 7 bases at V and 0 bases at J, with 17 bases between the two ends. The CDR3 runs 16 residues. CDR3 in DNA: TGCGCCAGCGGAAAGACAGTCCCGAGCTCCTACAATGAGCAGTTCTTC. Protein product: CASGKTVPSSYNEQFF.

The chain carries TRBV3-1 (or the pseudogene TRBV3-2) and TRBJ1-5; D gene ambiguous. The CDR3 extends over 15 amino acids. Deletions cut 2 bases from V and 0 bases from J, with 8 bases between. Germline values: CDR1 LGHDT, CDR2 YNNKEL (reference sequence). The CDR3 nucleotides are TGTGCCAGCAGCCAATCCGGGAGTAGCAATCAGCCCCAGCATTTT. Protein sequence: CASSQSGSSNQPQHF.

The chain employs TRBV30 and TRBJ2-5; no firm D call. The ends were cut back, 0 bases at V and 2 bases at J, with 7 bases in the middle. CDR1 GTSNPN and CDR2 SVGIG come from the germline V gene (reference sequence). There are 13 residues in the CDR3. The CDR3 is CAWSVTVQETQYF. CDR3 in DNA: TGTGCCTGGAGTGTAACGGTACAAGAGACCCAGTACTTC.